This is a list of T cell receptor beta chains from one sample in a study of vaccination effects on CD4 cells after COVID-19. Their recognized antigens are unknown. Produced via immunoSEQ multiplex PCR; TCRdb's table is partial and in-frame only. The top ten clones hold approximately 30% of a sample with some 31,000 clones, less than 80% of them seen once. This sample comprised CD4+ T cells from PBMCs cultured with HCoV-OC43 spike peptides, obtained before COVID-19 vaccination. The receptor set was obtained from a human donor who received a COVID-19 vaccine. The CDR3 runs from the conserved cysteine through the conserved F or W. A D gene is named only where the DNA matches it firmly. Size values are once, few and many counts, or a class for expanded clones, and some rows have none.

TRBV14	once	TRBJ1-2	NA	CASSQEFNGYTF	TGTGCCAGCAGCCAAGAGTTTAATGGCTACACCTTC
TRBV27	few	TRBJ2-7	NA	CASKFGHYSYEQYF	TGTGCCAGCAAATTCGGACACTACTCCTACGAGCAGTACTTC
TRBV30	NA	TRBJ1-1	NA	CAWEYGYTEAFF	TGTGCCTGGGAGTATGGGTACACTGAAGCTTTCTTT
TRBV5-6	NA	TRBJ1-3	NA	CASSFRGHGNTIYF	TGTGCCAGCAGCTTCAGGGGTCACGGAAACACCATATATTTT
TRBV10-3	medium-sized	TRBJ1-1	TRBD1	CAISTPGQGNTEAFF	TGTGCCATCAGTACCCCGGGACAGGGGAACACTGAAGCTTTCTTT
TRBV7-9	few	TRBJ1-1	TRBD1	CASSFTGVTEAFF	TGTGCCAGCAGCTTTACAGGGGTCACTGAAGCTTTCTTT
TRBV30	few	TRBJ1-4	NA	CAWSVQARDDEKLFF	TGTGCCTGGAGTGTACAGGCTAGGGATGATGAAAAACTGTTTTTT
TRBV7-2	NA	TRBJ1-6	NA	CASSVSRSSYNSPLHF	TGTGCCAGCAGCGTGAGCAGGAGCTCCTATAATTCACCCCTCCACTTT
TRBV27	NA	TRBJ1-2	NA	CASSPRDSIYGYTF	TGTGCCAGCAGTCCCAGGGATAGTATCTATGGCTACACCTTC
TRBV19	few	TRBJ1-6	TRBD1	CASSDPGQGRSPLHF	TGTGCCAGTAGTGACCCGGGACAGGGACGTTCACCCCTCCACTTT
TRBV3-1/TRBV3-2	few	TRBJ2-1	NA	CASSRSSGKTYNEQFF	TGTGCCAGCAGCCGGTCCAGCGGAAAAACCTACAATGAGCAGTTCTTC
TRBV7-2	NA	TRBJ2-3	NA	CASSLAPGVGTDTQYF	TGTGCCAGCAGCTTAGCCCCCGGCGTTGGCACAGATACGCAGTATTTT
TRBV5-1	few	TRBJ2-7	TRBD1	CASSLDLPGTGRTYEQYF	TGCGCCAGCAGCTTGGATCTACCCGGGACAGGGCGGACCTACGAGCAGTACTTC
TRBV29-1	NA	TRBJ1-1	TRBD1	CSVRTGSTNTEAFF	TGCAGCGTTAGGACAGGGTCTACGAACACTGAAGCTTTCTTT
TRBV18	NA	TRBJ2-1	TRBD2	CASSPWTSGQGGNEQFF	TGTGCCAGCTCACCATGGACTAGCGGCCAGGGGGGGAATGAGCAGTTCTTC
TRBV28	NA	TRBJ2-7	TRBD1	CAVQGARGEQYF	TGTGCCGTACAGGGGGCGAGGGGCGAGCAGTACTTC
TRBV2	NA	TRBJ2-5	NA	CASSERETQYF	TGTGCCAGCAGTGAGCGGGAGACCCAGTACTTC
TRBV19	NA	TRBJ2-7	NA	CASSIGGEQYF	TGTGCCAGTAGTATTGGGGGCGAGCAGTACTTC
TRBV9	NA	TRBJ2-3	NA	CASSPNSWADTQYF	TGTGCCAGCAGCCCGAATAGCTGGGCAGATACGCAGTATTTT
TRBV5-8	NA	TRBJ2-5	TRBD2	CASSKNGLAGGPRETQYF	TGTGCCAGCAGCAAAAACGGACTAGCGGGAGGGCCGAGGGAGACCCAGTACTTC
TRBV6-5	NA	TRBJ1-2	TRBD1	CASGAGQRSNYGYTF	TGTGCCAGCGGGGCGGGACAGCGATCTAACTATGGCTACACCTTC
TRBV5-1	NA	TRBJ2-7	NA	CASSSGEQPNWVKDF	TGCGCCAGCAGCTCGGGCGAACAACCCAATTGGGTGAAGGACTTC
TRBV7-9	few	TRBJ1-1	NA	CASGRNTEAFF	TGTGCCAGCGGGCGAAACACTGAAGCTTTCTTT
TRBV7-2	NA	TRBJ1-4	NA	CASSYQGGTNEKLFF	TGTGCCAGCAGTTACCAAGGGGGAACTAATGAAAAACTGTTTTTT
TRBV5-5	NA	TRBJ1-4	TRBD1	CASSLVASLAGQEKLFF	TGTGCCAGCAGCTTGGTGGCCTCACTAGCGGGACAGGAAAAACTGTTTTTT
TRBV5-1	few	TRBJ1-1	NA	CASSLAGDGSGAFF	TGCGCCAGCAGCTTGGCAGGGGATGGGAGTGGAGCTTTCTTT
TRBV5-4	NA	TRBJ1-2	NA	CASSSRENYGYTF	TGTGCCAGCAGCTCACGGGAGAACTATGGCTACACCTTC
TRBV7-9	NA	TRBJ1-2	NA	CASSVNSDGYTF	TGTGCCAGCAGCGTAAACTCCGATGGCTACACCTTC
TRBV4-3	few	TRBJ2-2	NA	CASSQGTRGNTGELFF	TGCGCCAGCAGCCAAGGAACCAGGGGGAACACCGGGGAGCTGTTTTTT
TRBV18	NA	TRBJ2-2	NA	CASSPMVGAGELFF	TGTGCCAGCTCACCAATGGTGGGAGCTGGGGAGCTGTTTTTT
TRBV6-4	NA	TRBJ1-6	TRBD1	CASSAGGQGLPLHF	TGTGCCAGCAGTGCCGGGGGACAGGGTTTACCCCTCCACTTT
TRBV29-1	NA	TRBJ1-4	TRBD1	CSTIQGSNEKLFF	TGCAGCACCATACAGGGGTCGAATGAAAAACTGTTTTTT
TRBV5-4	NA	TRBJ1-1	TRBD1	CASSQGGLNTEAFF	TGTGCCAGCAGCCAGGGGGGCCTGAACACTGAAGCTTTCTTT
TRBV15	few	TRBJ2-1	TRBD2	CATSSPMAGVYNEQFF	TGTGCCACCAGCAGCCCCATGGCGGGAGTATACAATGAGCAGTTCTTC
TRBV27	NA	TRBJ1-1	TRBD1	CASSLFPGGNTEAFF	TGTGCCAGCAGTTTATTTCCAGGGGGGAACACTGAAGCTTTCTTT
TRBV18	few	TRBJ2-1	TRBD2	CASSPREGSYNEQFF	TGTGCCAGCTCACCACGGGAGGGCTCCTACAATGAGCAGTTCTTC
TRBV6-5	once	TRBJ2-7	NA	CASSYKRSAYEQYF	TGTGCCAGCAGTTACAAGCGATCCGCCTACGAGCAGTACTTC
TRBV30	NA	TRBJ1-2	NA	CAWRRGGTTTLDGYTF	TGTGCCTGGAGGAGGGGGGGGACAACTACTCTTGATGGCTACACCTTC
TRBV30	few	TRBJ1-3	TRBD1	CAWNTGGLGTIYF	TGTGCCTGGAATACAGGGGGCTTGGGCACCATATATTTT
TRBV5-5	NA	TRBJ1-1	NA	CASSLEGNTEAFF	TGTGCCAGCAGCTTGGAGGGCAACACTGAAGCTTTCTTT
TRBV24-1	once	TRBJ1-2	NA	CATSGGATNYGYTF	TGTGCCACCAGTGGCGGGGCGACTAACTATGGCTACACCTTC
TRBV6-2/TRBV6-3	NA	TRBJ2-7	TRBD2	CASSFGGSSGTYEQYF	TGTGCCAGCAGTTTCGGGGGGTCTAGCGGGACCTACGAGCAGTACTTC
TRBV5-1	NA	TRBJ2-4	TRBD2	CASSFGAGGPAKNIQYF	TGCGCCAGCAGCTTTGGAGCGGGAGGGCCAGCCAAAAACATTCAGTACTTC
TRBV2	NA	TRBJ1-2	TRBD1	CASSGTGGSANYGYTF	TGTGCCAGCAGTGGGACAGGCGGATCAGCTAACTATGGCTACACCTTC